This T cell receptor (beta chain) was identified in a study of breast tumors, draining lymph nodes, adjacent tissues. Study-wide results and limits: Tumor TCR diversity was below lymph nodes but above nontumor tissue.

Germline CDR1 MDHEN, CDR2 SYDVKM. The germline V and J ends were trimmed by 7 bases and 4 bases, with 17 bases remaining between them. This CDR3 spans 15 amino acids. MiXCR was run by TCRdb on the multiplex PCR reads, yielding one entry per CDR3 protein. The table has around 25,000 distinct CDR3 sequences, around 23% seen once; the top ten hold roughly 12%. Turning to this clonotype: No antigen is known for it.

The sequence was obtained from a female donor with breast cancer. Some clones in this sample may be carry-over from other donors' samples. The chain employs TRBV28 and TRBJ2-1; D remains ambiguous. Sequencing input: breast tumor tissue. The CDR3 region is CASTSGLGGYNEQFF. The CDR3 bases are TGTGCCAGCACCTCTGGGCTAGGTGGTTACAATGAGCAGTTCTTC.